One sample yielded the 14 T cell receptor beta chains listed below, sequenced in a study of cytomegalovirus exposure and HLA in healthy donors. PCR was performed using 60 Vbeta and 13 Jbeta primers. TCRdb's table, derived via immunoSEQ multiplex PCR, lists solely in-frame clones and lacks some. The table lists about 110,000 clones, around 70% of them singletons. The sequencing sample was made of PBMCs. These receptors all come from a woman aged 65 to 85 in good health and CMV-seropositive.

For the CDR3, the DNA is TGTGCCAGTAGTTCCGAGGGACTAGCGGGGGCCGCGGGGAATGAGCAGTTCTTC. It specifies CASSSEGLAGAAGNEQFF. The chain couples TRBV19 to TRBJ2-1; 14 nucleotides match TRBD2. CDR1 LNHDA and CDR2 SQIVND come from the germline V gene (reference sequence). V dropped 5 bases and J dropped 7; count of bases not matched to a gene: 13. There are 18 residues in the CDR3. Full variable domain (outside the CDR3, taken from reference TRBV19 and TRBJ2-1): DGGITQSPKYLFRKEGQNVTLSCEQNLNHDAMYWYRQDPGQGLRLIYYSQIVNDFQKGDIAEGYSVSREKKESFPLTVTSAQKNPTAFYLCASSSEGLAGAAGNEQFFGPGTRLTVL.

This chain links TRBV5-1 with TRBJ2-1, with 7 bases matching TRBD2. The CDR3 is 19 amino acids. With V trimmed by 1 base and J by 0 bases, 13 bases remained unmatched. Germline V gene sequence: CDR1 SGHRS, CDR2 YFSETQ. CDR3 DNA sequence: TGCGCCAGCAGCTTGCAAAGTGGGGCTAGCGGCCGCTCCTACAATGAGCAGTTCTTC. Translating gives CASSLQSGASGRSYNEQFF.

The chain employs TRBV5-1 and TRBJ2-7, with TRBD1 as a possible D gene (6 bases). The V end lost 0 bases, the J end lost 6 bases, and 19 bases lay between the germline ends. Looked up from germline, CDR1 is SGHRS and CDR2 is YFSETQ. There are 16 residues in the CDR3. The CDR3, as DNA: TGCGCCAGCAGCTTGGGGGGTACGGGACAAGGGGGCGAGCAGTACTTC. Translated, it gives CASSLGGTGQGGEQYF. Full variable domain (outside the CDR3, taken from reference TRBV5-1 and TRBJ2-7): KAGVTQTPRYLIKTRGQQVTLSCSPISGHRSVSWYQQTPGQGLQFLFEYFSETQRNKGNFPGRFSGRQFSNSRSEMNVSTLELGDSALYLCASSLGGTGQGGEQYFGPGTRLTVT.

V and J are TRBV27 and TRBJ2-5, with TRBD2 identical over 8 bases. J was trimmed by 1 base and V by 3 bases; bases with no gene match: 4. The CDR3 consists of 15 residues. In germline, CDR1 is MNHEY, CDR2 SMNVEV (reference sequence). The CDR3 region is CASSFPAGVQETQYF. CDR3 DNA sequence: TGTGCCAGCAGTTTCCCAGCGGGGGTCCAAGAGACCCAGTACTTC.

This clone was counted a single time. The chain employs TRBV5-4 and TRBJ1-3; the match to TRBD1 covers 8 bases. The CDR3 has 15 amino acids. From germline, CDR1 is SGHNT and CDR2 YYREEE (reference sequence). V trimming: 3 bases; J trimming: 3 bases; junction bases outside the gene matches: 5. CDR3 DNA: TGTGCCAGCAGCTCAGACAGGGGAGGTGGAAACACCATATATTTT. Its translation: CASSSDRGGGNTIYF. Complete variable domain (other parts from reference TRBV5-4 and TRBJ1-3): ETGVTQSPTHLIKTRGQQVTLRCSSQSGHNTVSWYQQALGQGPQFIFQYYREEENGRGNFPPRFSGLQFPNYSSELNVNALELDDSALYLCASSSDRGGGNTIYFGEGSWLTVV.

J is TRBJ1-2 and V is TRBV19, with D unresolved. Germline CDR1 reads LNHDA; CDR2 reads SQIVND (reference sequence). V lost 7 bases, J lost 4 bases, and 16 bases lay in between. The CDR3 is 14 residues long. The DNA of the CDR3 is TGTGCCAGTACCAAACAGCAGGTTGGCTATGGCTACACCTTC. It translates to CASTKQQVGYGYTF.

In this sample, this clone turned up a few times. The chain joins TRBV10-2 to TRBJ1-1; D remains ambiguous. Deletions cut 2 bases from V and 2 bases from J, with 6 bases between. This CDR3 contains 13 residues. Germline values: CDR1 WSHSY, CDR2 SAAADI. The CDR3 nucleotides are TGCGCCAGCAGTGAGGGAGGAAACACTGAAGCTTTCTTT. Translating gives CASSEGGNTEAFF.

The rearrangement joins TRBV4-1 to TRBJ2-1; TRBD1 agrees at 9 bases. CDR3 length: 16 amino acids. Trimming cost V 1 base and J 1 base; bases outside gene matches: 2. Germline V gene sequence: CDR1 MGHRA, CDR2 YSYEKL. The CDR3 sequence is CASSQAGQGSYNEQFF. CDR3 DNA: TGCGCCAGCAGCCAAGCGGGACAGGGTTCCTACAATGAGCAGTTCTTC.

The chain combines TRBV11-2 with TRBJ1-2; perhaps TRBD1 as D (6 bases). Germline lookup yields CDR1 SGHAT and CDR2 FQNNGV. This CDR3 has 14 amino acids. The germline V and J ends were trimmed by 5 bases and 3 bases, with 13 bases remaining between them. The CDR3 spells CASSPQGLDYGYTF. The CDR3 DNA is TGTGCCAGCAGCCCACAGGGTCTGGACTATGGCTACACCTTC.

This clone was observed a few times. This sequence joins TRBV29-1 and TRBJ2-3; no firm D call. V was clipped by 5 bases and J by 2 bases, with 17 bases between them. The CDR3 has 15 amino acids. Germline V lookup: CDR1 SQVTM, CDR2 ANQGSEA. CDR3 DNA: TGCAGCGTTCATGGGCTTGGGCTCTACACAGATACGCAGTATTTT. Amino acid sequence: CSVHGLGLYTDTQYF.

The chain employs TRBV13 and TRBJ1-2, with a possible D match to TRBD1 (6 bases). There are 15 residues in the CDR3. Trimming removed 4 bases from V and 5 bases from J, with 17 bases in between. Germline CDR1 reads PRHDT; CDR2 reads FYEKMQ (reference sequence). CDR3 nucleotide sequence: TGTGCCAGCAGCTCCCCCCGCACAGGGTGGTATGGCTACACCTTC. Amino acid sequence: CASSSPRTGWYGYTF.

This clone was recorded once. J is TRBJ1-5 and V is TRBV7-9, with 10 bases fitting TRBD1. The CDR3 runs 16 residues. CDR1 is SEHNR, CDR2 FQNEAQ, per germline (reference sequence). The V and J ends lost 1 base and 3 bases, in that order; junction bases with no gene match: 3. The CDR3 nucleotides are TGTGCCAGCAGCTTAGGACAGGGGGCCGACAATCAGCCCCAGCATTTT. Protein sequence: CASSLGQGADNQPQHF.

The chain recombines TRBV5-6 with TRBJ2-7; D is uncertain. Germline CDR1 and CDR2: SGHDT and YYEEEE. The length of the CDR3 is 14 residues. V lost 2 bases and J 3 bases, leaving 12 bases between the germline ends. The CDR3 reads CASSLRLLDYEQYF. In nucleotides, the CDR3 is TGTGCCAGCAGCTTAAGGCTTCTAGACTACGAGCAGTACTTC. Full variable domain (rest looked up from reference TRBV5-6 and TRBJ2-7): DAGVTQSPTHLIKTRGQQVTLRCSPKSGHDTVSWYQQALGQGPQFIFQYYEEEERQRGNFPDRFSGHQFPNYSSELNVNALLLGDSALYLCASSLRLLDYEQYFGPGTRLTVT.

The V call is TRBV4-1, the J call TRBJ2-3; TRBD1 agrees at 8 bases. The CDR3 extends over 18 amino acids. The germline gives CDR1 MGHRA, CDR2 YSYEKL. Losses at the gene ends were 0 bases for V and 3 bases for J; bases not matched to a gene: 11. The CDR3 here is CASSQDQGAQGATDTQYF. CDR3 DNA: TGCGCCAGCAGCCAAGATCAGGGCGCCCAGGGGGCGACAGATACGCAGTATTTT.